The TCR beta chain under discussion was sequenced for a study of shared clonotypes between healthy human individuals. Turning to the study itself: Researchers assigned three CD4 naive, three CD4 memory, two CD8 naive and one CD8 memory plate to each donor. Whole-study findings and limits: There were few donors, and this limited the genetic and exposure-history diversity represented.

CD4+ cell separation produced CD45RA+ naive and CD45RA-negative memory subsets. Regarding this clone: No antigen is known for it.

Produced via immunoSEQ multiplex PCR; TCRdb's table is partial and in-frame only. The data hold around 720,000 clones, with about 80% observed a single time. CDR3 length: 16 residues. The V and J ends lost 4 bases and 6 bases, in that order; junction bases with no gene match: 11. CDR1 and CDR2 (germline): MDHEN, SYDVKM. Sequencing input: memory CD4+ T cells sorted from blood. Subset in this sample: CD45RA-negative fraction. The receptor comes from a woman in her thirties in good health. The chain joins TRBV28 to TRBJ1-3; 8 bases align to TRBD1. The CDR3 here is CASSSRTGLVKNTIYF. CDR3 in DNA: TGTGCCAGCAGTTCGAGGACAGGGCTCGTTAAAAACACCATATATTTT.